This T cell receptor (beta chain) stems from a study of T cell responses to AZD1222 COVID-19 vaccine. Germline V lookup: CDR1 MNHEY, CDR2 SVGAGI. V was cut by 7 bases and J by 0 bases, with 9 bases left in between. CDR3 length: 13 amino acids. Data came from immunoSEQ multiplex PCR; TCRdb stores just in-frame clones and leaves some out. The table lists around 200,000 clones, roughly 94% of them singletons. The chain carries TRBV6-5 and TRBJ1-1; no firm D call. The sequencing here drew on peripheral blood, taken 28 days after the second AZD1222 dose. The clonotype comes from an adult who received the AZD1222 COVID-19 vaccine. The chain's CDR3 is CASKRQMNTEAFF. CDR3 nucleotide sequence: TGTGCCAGCAAAAGGCAGATGAACACTGAAGCTTTCTTT.